This T cell receptor beta chain was recorded in a study of T-cell memory formation after mild COVID-19. Findings of the study overall: Clones shrinking from day 15 to 85 showed even CD4/CD8 mixes; later expanders tilted CD4+. Among clones peaking at day 37 in the second wave, SARS-CoV-2 specificity remained unconfirmed.

The CDR3 totals 15 residues. CDR1 and CDR2 from the germline V gene are SGHVS and FNYEAQ. With 3 bases removed from V and 3 bases from J, the gap between germline ends came to 11 bases. This clonotype was seen more than once but under ten times. Its antigen is not known. TCRdb processed the 5' RACE reads anew with MiXCR; each CDR3 protein has one entry. Seen here are fewer than 200,000 distinct CDR3 sequences, roughly 23% observed once, and the top ten hold roughly 24%. The chain uses TRBV7-6 and TRBJ2-2, with a tentative D call TRBD1 (5 bases). Sequencing was done on a sample of PBMCs or a T cell subset sorted from them (not recorded which). The origin of this receptor is an adult woman who had mild COVID-19 (a few samples of this study predate the infection). Cell type and time point are not known. CDR3 bases: TGTGCCAGCAGCTTTTGGGGCACGGACACCGGGGAGCTGTTTTTT. Protein sequence: CASSFWGTDTGELFF. Full variable domain (rest looked up from reference TRBV7-6 and TRBJ2-2): GAGVSQSPRYKVTKRGQDVALRCDPISGHVSLYWYRQALGQGPEFLTYFNYEAQQDKSGLPNDRFSAERPEGSISTLTIQRTEQRDSAMYRCASSFWGTDTGELFFGEGSRLTVL.